This TCR beta chain was documented in a study of metastatic and nonmetastatic thyroid tumors. Study context: For malignant and benign thyroid patients, tumor or nodule tissue and blood were the sources whose repertoires were compared.

In the original processing: Building a distant-metastasis classifier for papillary thyroid cancer drew on CDR3 differences across clinicopathological groups. TCRdb re-called the PCR reads through MiXCR. TCRdb assigned the V and J calls; the authors' analysis was not used. The sample has about 93,000 clones; about 12% are singletons. This clone was observed at least ten times. The entire patient cohort was treatment-naive prior to thyroid surgery. The V gene end was trimmed by 4 bases and the J gene end by 3 bases; junction bases not matched to a gene: 9. Germline V CDR1 and CDR2: SGHRS, YFSETQ. The CDR3 extends over 15 amino acids.

V gene TRBV5-1 combines with J gene TRBJ2-7, with TRBD1 identical over 8 bases. Sequenced material: blood. The TCR sequence derives from a female donor with papillary thyroid cancer or a benign thyroid nodule (not recorded which). Some clones in this sample may be carry-over from other donors' samples. This chain's CDR3 is CASSTGQGLFYEQYF. CDR3 in DNA: TGCGCCAGCAGCACCGGACAGGGTCTTTTCTACGAGCAGTACTTC.